The 18 T cell receptor beta chains below all came from one sample that was sequenced in a study of cytomegalovirus exposure and HLA in healthy donors. It was with 60 Vbeta and 13 Jbeta primers that the PCR ran. TCRdb's copy holds only in-frame clones and misses some; the assay was immunoSEQ multiplex PCR. The table has some 160,000 clones, 82% seen once. The specimen sequenced was PBMCs. The origin of the receptors is a male donor in good health and CMV-seropositive.

The rearrangement uses TRBV9 and TRBJ1-5; 7 bases are shared with TRBD1. The germline V gene encodes CDR1 SGDLS and CDR2 YYNGEE. V gave up 4 bases and J gave up 3 bases; unmatched junction bases: 4. There are 14 residues in the CDR3. The CDR3 bases are TGTGCCAGCAGCTCACAGGGGTCCAATCAGCCCCAGCATTTT. Translated, it gives CASSSQGSNQPQHF.

The chain combines TRBV19 with TRBJ1-2; 7 bases fit TRBD1. Per the germline V gene, CDR1 is LNHDA and CDR2 is SQIVND (reference sequence). This CDR3 is built from 13 residues. Germline trimming cut 9 bases from V and 5 bases from J; bases unmatched to any gene: 9. DNA for the CDR3: TGTGCCAGCCGTATCGGGACAGAGTATGGCTACACCTTC. Its protein product is CASRIGTEYGYTF.

This clone was detected only once. CDR3 protein: CASRRDLLAGGSIYNEQFF. Here the CDR3 DNA reads TGTGCCAGCAGGCGGGACCTCCTAGCGGGAGGGTCTATCTACAATGAGCAGTTCTTC. The chain carries TRBV6-4 and TRBJ2-1, with 12 nucleotides matching TRBD2. Looked up from germline, CDR1 is MRHNA and CDR2 is SNTAGT. This CDR3 comprises 19 residues. After removal of 6 bases from V and 3 bases from J, the junction contained 15 bases not matched to a gene.

V and J are TRBV10-1 and TRBJ2-3; 10 nucleotides agree with TRBD2. V lost 3 bases, J lost 4 bases, and 4 bases stayed unmatched. Germline assignment: CDR1 WNHNN and CDR2 SYGVQD (reference sequence). The CDR3 has 15 residues. CDR3 nucleotides: TGCGCCAGCAGTGATTCTAGCGGGGGTTCAGATACGCAGTATTTT. Translating gives CASSDSSGGSDTQYF.

V is TRBV5-1 and J is TRBJ1-1, with 7 bases aligning to TRBD1. CDR1 is SGHRS, CDR2 YFSETQ, per germline. V shed 1 base, J shed 4 bases, and the junction held 4 bases outside the gene matches. The CDR3 contains 14 residues. The CDR3, as DNA: TGCGCCAGCAGCTTGATATCAGGGGGCACTGAAGCTTTCTTT. As protein: CASSLISGGTEAFF.

The chain carries TRBV19 and TRBJ2-2, with 8 bases matching TRBD2. Germline CDR1 and CDR2: LNHDA and SQIVND (reference sequence). The CDR3 has 16 residues. The J segment lost 7 bases and the V segment lost 3 bases, leaving 10 bases of the junction unmatched. CDR3 sequence reads: CASSIPSGGPGGELFF. The CDR3 coding sequence is TGTGCCAGTAGTATTCCGTCGGGAGGGCCCGGCGGGGAGCTGTTTTTT.

Only a few counts were recorded for this clone. The chain couples TRBV5-4 to TRBJ1-2; 9 bases are shared with TRBD1. The CDR3 length is 14 residues. V lost 4 bases, J lost 4 bases, and 5 bases stayed unmatched. Germline V gene sequence: CDR1 SGHNT, CDR2 YYREEE (reference sequence). This CDR3 reads CASSVGQGSYGYTF. CDR3 DNA: TGTGCCAGCAGCGTGGGACAGGGTTCCTATGGCTACACCTTC.

With regard to this clone: At one of its ends the junction is not consistent with the germline gene, which may arise from a read error. The chain uses TRBV9 and TRBJ1-2, with D perhaps matching TRBD1 (6 bases). Germline CDR1 and CDR2: SGDLS and YYNGEE. CDR3 size: 10 residues. The CDR3 sequence: CASRGHSTTF. The CDR3 bases are TGTGCCAGCAGGGGACACTCCACTACATTC.

The chain recombines TRBV27 with TRBJ1-6; possibly TRBD1 for D (5 bases). Germline CDR1 reads MNHEY; CDR2 reads SMNVEV (reference sequence). The CDR3 runs to 12 residues. V was shortened by 8 bases and J by 9 bases, with 11 bases between the two germline ends. CDR3 in amino acids: CASCDRFSPLHF. Here the CDR3 DNA reads TGTGCCAGCTGTGACAGATTTTCACCCCTCCACTTT.

The V call is TRBV28, the J call TRBJ1-6; D is ambiguous. This CDR3 contains 14 residues. Per germline, CDR1 MDHEN and CDR2 SYDVKM. Trimming removed 3 bases at V and 7 bases at J, with 10 bases between. CDR3 bases: TGTGCCAGCAGTTTTACAGAGTGGAATTCACCCCTCCACTTT. This translates into CASSFTEWNSPLHF.

The table lists this clone with a count of one. Other nucleotide sequences from this sample produce the same CDR3. The genes are TRBV18 and TRBJ1-1; D is uncertain. The CDR3 extends over 13 amino acids. V shed 6 bases and J shed 1 base, with 9 bases lying between them. Germline V lookup: CDR1 KGHSH, CDR2 LQKENI. The CDR3, as DNA: TGTGCCAGCTCTCCTGCGGGGAACACTGAAGCTTTCTTT. Translated: CASSPAGNTEAFF.

The count of this clone is one. This chain connects TRBV27 to TRBJ2-1; 12 nucleotides agree with TRBD2. This CDR3 has 15 residues. Trimming at V came to 6 bases and at J to 4 bases, leaving 4 bases not matched to a gene. Germline V gene lookup returns CDR1 MNHEY and CDR2 SMNVEV (reference sequence). CDR3: CASRNGLAGYNEQFF. In DNA, the CDR3 is TGTGCCAGCAGGAATGGACTAGCGGGGTACAATGAGCAGTTCTTC.

The genes are TRBV5-6 and TRBJ1-1; D is uncertain. Germline assignment: CDR1 SGHDT and CDR2 YYEEEE. V was trimmed by 5 bases and J by 1 base, leaving 9 bases between them. The CDR3 extends over 13 amino acids. CDR3 sequence (DNA): TGTGCCAGCAGACGCCAGGAGAACACTGAAGCTTTCTTT. Its translation: CASRRQENTEAFF.

The chain joins TRBV18 to TRBJ2-4; TRBD2 aligns across 9 bases. The CDR3 length is 19 residues. Germline V gene lookup returns CDR1 KGHSH and CDR2 LQKENI. The J segment lost 8 bases and the V segment lost 0 bases, leaving 17 bases of the junction unmatched. The CDR3 protein is CASSPPRGGGGEVVHIQYF. CDR3 DNA: TGTGCCAGCTCACCACCCCGCGGGGGGGGTGGGGAGGTCGTGCACATTCAGTACTTC.

The chain joins TRBV7-2 to TRBJ2-5; D may be TRBD1 (5 bases). Germline CDR1 SGHTA, CDR2 FQGNSA. The V and J ends lost 1 base and 5 bases respectively, with 8 bases between them. This CDR3 spans 13 amino acids. The CDR3 DNA sequence: TGTGCCAGCAGCTTAGTCAGGGATGAGACCCAGTACTTC. This gives the protein CASSLVRDETQYF.

This clone was seen only a few times. V gene TRBV7-9 combines with J gene TRBJ2-1; 16 bases agree with TRBD2. CDR1 and CDR2 (germline): SEHNR, FQNEAQ (reference sequence). This CDR3 spans 18 amino acids. Trimming removed 5 bases from V and 5 bases from J; junction bases left unmatched: 9. In nucleotides, the CDR3 is TGTGCCAGCAGCCCAAAGGGACTAGCGGGGGGGCCCCACAATGAGCAGTTCTTC. It encodes CASSPKGLAGGPHNEQFF.

The CDR3 loop reads CASSTGLAGGRNEQFF. For the CDR3, the DNA is TGCGCCAGCAGCACCGGACTAGCGGGGGGCAGGAATGAGCAGTTCTTC. This chain connects TRBV5-1 to TRBJ2-1; the match to TRBD2 covers 14 bases. V was clipped by 4 bases and J by 7 bases; unmatched bases: 7. The germline V gene has CDR1 SGHRS and CDR2 YFSETQ. This CDR3 spans 16 amino acids. Together with reference TRBV5-1 and TRBJ2-1, the CDR3 gives the full variable domain: KAGVTQTPRYLIKTRGQQVTLSCSPISGHRSVSWYQQTPGQGLQFLFEYFSETQRNKGNFPGRFSGRQFSNSRSEMNVSTLELGDSALYLCASSTGLAGGRNEQFFGPGTRLTVL.

The gene calls are TRBV5-1 and TRBJ2-5, with TRBD2 identical over 10 bases. The CDR3 length is 16 residues. Trimming took 5 bases from V and 1 from J; bases not matched to a gene: 8. Germline assignment: CDR1 SGHRS and CDR2 YFSETQ. The CDR3 DNA sequence: TGCGCCAGCAGTCCTTTAGCGGGGGGTCTCCAAGAGACCCAGTACTTC. This translates into CASSPLAGGLQETQYF.